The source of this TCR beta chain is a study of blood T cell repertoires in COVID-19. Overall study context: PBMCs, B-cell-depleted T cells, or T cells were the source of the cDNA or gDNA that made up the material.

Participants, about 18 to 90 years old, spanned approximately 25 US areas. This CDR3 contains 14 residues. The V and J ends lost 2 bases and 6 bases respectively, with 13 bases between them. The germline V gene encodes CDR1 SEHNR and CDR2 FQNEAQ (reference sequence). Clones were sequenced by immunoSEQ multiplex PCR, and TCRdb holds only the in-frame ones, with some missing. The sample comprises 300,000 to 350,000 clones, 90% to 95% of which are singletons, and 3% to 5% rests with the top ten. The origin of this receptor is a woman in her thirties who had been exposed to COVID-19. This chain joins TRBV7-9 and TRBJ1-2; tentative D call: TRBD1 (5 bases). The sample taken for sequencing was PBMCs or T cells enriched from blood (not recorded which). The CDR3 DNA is TGTGCCAGCAGCTTAAACCTGGACATCCATGGCTACACCTTC. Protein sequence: CASSLNLDIHGYTF.